The 12 T cell receptor beta chains below come from one sample, sequenced in a study of blood T cell repertoires in COVID-19. Method: immunoSEQ multiplex PCR; TCRdb's copy keeps in-frame clones and lacks some. Seen here are about 360,000 clones, roughly 88% observed once, and the top ten hold roughly 2%. Sequences were obtained from PBMCs or T cells enriched from blood (not recorded which). The source of these receptors is a woman between 35 and 50 years old with acute COVID-19.

The rearrangement uses TRBV30 and TRBJ1-2; 7 bases are a match to TRBD1. In germline, CDR1 is GTSNPN, CDR2 SVGIG (reference sequence). V dropped 2 bases and J dropped 8; count of bases not matched to a gene: 5. This CDR3 is built from 12 residues. The CDR3 DNA reads as TGTGCCTGGAGTAACAGGGGAAGAGGCTACACCTTC. Its protein product is CAWSNRGRGYTF.

This clone was counted a single time. V usage is TRBV5-8 and J usage is TRBJ2-1; D might be TRBD2 (5 bases). This CDR3 is 15 amino acids long. CDR1 and CDR2 from the germline V gene are SGHTS and YDEGEE. Trimming stripped 4 bases from V and 4 bases from J, with 15 bases between. CDR3 sequence (DNA): TGTGCCAGCAGCGGACTTAGTGCAGCTTACAATGAGCAGTTCTTC. It is translated as CASSGLSAAYNEQFF.

This chain links TRBV7-2 with TRBJ1-3, with D unclear. Germline-derived CDR1 and CDR2 are SGHTA and FQGNSA. CDR3 length equals 16 residues. Between the trimmed V and J ends, which lost 1 base and 4 bases, there was a span of 14 bases. CDR3 nucleotides: TGTGCCAGCAGCTTAGGTTCGGTACTCTCCGGAAACACCATATATTTT. Its protein product is CASSLGSVLSGNTIYF.

The chain carries TRBV30 and TRBJ1-5; D is ambiguous. There are 15 residues in the CDR3. Trimming pared 1 base from V and 3 bases from J, leaving 13 bases between. Germline V gene lookup returns CDR1 GTSNPN and CDR2 SVGIG (reference sequence). The DNA of the CDR3 is TGTGCCTGGAGTGCCTCCTCGGGTAACAATCAGCCCCAGCATTTT. Protein product: CAWSASSGNNQPQHF. The full variable domain, in which reference TRBV30 and TRBJ1-5 provide the parts outside the CDR3, is SQTIHQWPATLVQPVGSPLSLECTVEGTSNPNLYWYRQAAGRGLQLLFYSVGIGQISSEVPQNLSASRPQDRQFILSSKKLLLSDSGFYLCAWSASSGNNQPQHFGDGTRLSIL.

The gene calls are TRBV4-2 and TRBJ2-3; 10 bases match TRBD2. This CDR3 has 17 residues. Germline CDR1 reads LGHNA; CDR2 reads YNFKEQ. The V segment lost 1 base and the J segment 4 bases; nucleotides outside the gene matches: 8. The CDR3 reads CASSQVARTSGPDTQYF. The CDR3 DNA follows: TGTGCCAGCAGCCAAGTCGCCAGGACTAGCGGCCCAGATACGCAGTATTTT.

V usage is TRBV18 and J usage is TRBJ2-7, with D possibly being TRBD2 (5 bases). The CDR3 is 14 residues long. Germline CDR1 KGHSH, CDR2 LQKENI. V was trimmed by 3 bases and J by 1 base, leaving 10 bases between them. The CDR3 region has the DNA TGTGCCAGCTCACCGGCCCGGGGATCCTACGAGCAGTACTTC. Its translation is CASSPARGSYEQYF. Full variable domain (rest looked up from reference TRBV18 and TRBJ2-7): NAGVMQNPRHLVRRRGQEARLRCSPMKGHSHVYWYRQLPEEGLKFMVYLQKENIIDESGMPKERFSAEFPKEGPSILRIQQVVRGDSAAYFCASSPARGSYEQYFGPGTRLTVT.

CDR3 coding DNA: TGTGCCAGCAGCAAAGTAGGAGGGAGGAACACCGGGGAGCTGTTTTTT. This sequence encodes CASSKVGGRNTGELFF. V and J are TRBV21-1 and TRBJ2-2; the table's D call, TRBD2, was not checked against the DNA. TRBV21-1 is shown as a pseudogene. The CDR3 covers 16 residues.

The rearrangement links TRBV19 to TRBJ2-5; D call uncertain. Looked up from germline, CDR1 is LNHDA and CDR2 is SQIVND (reference sequence). V lost 6 bases, J lost 5 bases, and 16 bases lay in between. The CDR3 covers 14 residues. CDR3 nucleotides: TGTGCCAGTAGGCCCGCCGAGATCCCGGAGACCCAGTACTTC. Translated, it gives CASRPAEIPETQYF.

This clone showed up just a few times. The chain is built from TRBV5-1 and TRBJ2-7, with D possibly being TRBD1 (5 bases). There are 12 residues in the CDR3. Germline V gene lookup returns CDR1 SGHRS and CDR2 YFSETQ. The V end was cut by 2 bases, the J end by 3 bases, with 6 bases between. The CDR3 nucleotides are TGCGCCAGCAGCTTTGACAGCTACGAGCAGTACTTC. Translated: CASSFDSYEQYF.

This chain connects TRBV30 to TRBJ2-1; tentatively, D is TRBD2 (5 bases). The germline V and J ends were trimmed by 0 bases and 6 bases, with 9 bases remaining between them. The CDR3 runs to 13 residues. Germline V gives CDR1 GTSNPN, CDR2 SVGIG (reference sequence). CDR3 residues: CAWSVRRRNEQFF. CDR3 bases: TGTGCCTGGAGTGTACGGAGGCGCAATGAGCAGTTCTTC.

This chain links TRBV7-8 with TRBJ1-2; TRBD1 aligns across 9 bases. Per germline, CDR1 SGHVS and CDR2 FQNEAQ. The CDR3 has 16 amino acids. V gave up 4 bases and J gave up 1 base; unmatched junction bases: 7. In DNA, the CDR3 is TGTGCCAGCAGCTGGACCGGGACAGGGAATAACTATGGCTACACCTTC. Protein: CASSWTGTGNNYGYTF.

J is TRBJ1-5 and V is TRBV5-8, with 7 bases lining up with TRBD1. Looked up from germline, CDR1 is SGHTS and CDR2 is YDEGEE. The CDR3 has 14 amino acids. V lost 0 bases, J lost 12 bases, and 9 bases stayed unmatched. The CDR3 DNA reads as TGTGCCAGCAGCTTGGGGACAGGCCCTGTGCTCCAGCATTTT. This translates into CASSLGTGPVLQHF.